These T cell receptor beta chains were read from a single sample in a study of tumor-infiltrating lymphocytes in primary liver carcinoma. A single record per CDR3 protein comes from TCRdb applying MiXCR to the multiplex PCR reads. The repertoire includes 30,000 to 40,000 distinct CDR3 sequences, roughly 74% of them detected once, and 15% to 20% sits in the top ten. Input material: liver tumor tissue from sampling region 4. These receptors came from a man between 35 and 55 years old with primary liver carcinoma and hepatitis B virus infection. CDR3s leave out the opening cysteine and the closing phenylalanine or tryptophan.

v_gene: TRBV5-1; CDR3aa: ASSIVSGMAKSTDTQY
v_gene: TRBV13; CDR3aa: ASSLRGETSGSVDTQY
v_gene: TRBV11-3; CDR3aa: VSSLNADEQF
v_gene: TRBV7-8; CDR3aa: TGSLQRPNNEQF
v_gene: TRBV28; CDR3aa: ASSRDSNSPLH
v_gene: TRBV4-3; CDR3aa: ASSLDYRQERIYGYT
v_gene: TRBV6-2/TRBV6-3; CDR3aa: ASSYDGRTRGVYEQY
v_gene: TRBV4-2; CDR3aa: ASSQEVTGGTEAF
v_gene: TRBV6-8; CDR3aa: ASMWTGNGTSRLHEQY
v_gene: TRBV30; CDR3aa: DWTVRSRDTQY
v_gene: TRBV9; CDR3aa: ACSVDESPFH
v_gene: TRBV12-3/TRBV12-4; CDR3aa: ASTRGTPINQPQH
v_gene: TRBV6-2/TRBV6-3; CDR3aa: ASSSRTVMETQY
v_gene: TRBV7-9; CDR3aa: ASLWDRWFHGYT
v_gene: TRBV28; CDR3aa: AIEGGTRETQY
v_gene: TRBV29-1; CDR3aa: SAVTVSDQSQH
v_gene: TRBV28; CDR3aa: ASSPAIDSSGANVLT
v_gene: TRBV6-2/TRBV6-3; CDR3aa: ASALAGDKNIQY
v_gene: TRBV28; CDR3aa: ASSARTHQETQN
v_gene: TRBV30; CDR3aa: AWSDSGRADGAELF
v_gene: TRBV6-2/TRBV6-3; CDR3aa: ASSYSSDTGELF
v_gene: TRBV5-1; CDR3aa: ASSLRTWNEQY
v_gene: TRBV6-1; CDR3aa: ASSEIRDNYGYT
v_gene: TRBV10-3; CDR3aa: AVSESKEAEAS
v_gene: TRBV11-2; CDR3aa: ASSFNGSLDNEQF
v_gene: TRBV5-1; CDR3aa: VNSSRGLAGGNYYNEQF
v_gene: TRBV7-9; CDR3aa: ASICQGNIGNSHLH
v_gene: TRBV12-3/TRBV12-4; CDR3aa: ASRHTWLPYQPQH
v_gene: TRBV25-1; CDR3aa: ASSEYSLTDTQY
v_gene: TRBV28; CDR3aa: ASSFQGTSSGGANVLT
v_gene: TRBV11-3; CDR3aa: TSSLGIINNEQF
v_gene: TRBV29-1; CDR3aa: SAVSATGRSETQY
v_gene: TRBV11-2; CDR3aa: ANSLVLDIGAF
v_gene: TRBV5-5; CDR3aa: ANSPGTGYNEQF
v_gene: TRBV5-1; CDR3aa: ASSFRTNVTGGNYEQY
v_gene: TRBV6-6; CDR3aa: ASYEEPANYGCT
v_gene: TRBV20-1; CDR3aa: SAPAQTLGTDTQY
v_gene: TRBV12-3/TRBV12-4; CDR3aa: TSSSGAIQPQQ
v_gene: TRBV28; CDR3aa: ASTPDRVIETQY
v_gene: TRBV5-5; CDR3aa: ASNSESGPRETHY
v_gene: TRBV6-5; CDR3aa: ACSYSITSTDTQY